A selection of T cell receptor beta chains follows, all from one sample in a study of blood T cell repertoires in COVID-19. Libraries were prepared by immunoSEQ multiplex PCR; TCRdb keeps only in-frame clonotypes and omits some of them. Of 250,000 or so clones listed, over 70% are singletons. The sequenced sample was PBMCs or T cells enriched from blood (not recorded which). All receptors come from a woman aged 40 to 49 who had been exposed to COVID-19. Each CDR3 is given with its conserved first and last residue. Each record gives: V gene, clone size, J gene, D gene, CDR3 protein, CDR3 DNA. The D gene is left open where the match is weak. A clone size is listed for some rows: how often the clone was seen (once, few, many), or a class if it is expanded.

TRBV3-1/TRBV3-2,.,TRBJ1-1,.,CASKGQTNTEAFF,TGTGCCAGCAAAGGACAGACGAACACTGAAGCTTTCTTT
TRBV7-8,once,TRBJ1-5,TRBD1,CASSGDRDQPQHF,TGTGCCAGCAGCGGGGACAGGGATCAGCCCCAGCATTTT
TRBV18,.,TRBJ1-2,.,CASSPPGREGYTF,TGTGCCAGCTCACCACCGGGCAGGGAAGGCTACACCTTC
TRBV19,.,TRBJ2-4,TRBD1,CASSIDRDRAKNIQYF,TGTGCCAGTAGTATAGACCGGGACAGGGCAAAAAACATTCAGTACTTC
TRBV15,.,TRBJ1-6,.,CATSSGLGDSPLHF,TGTGCCACCAGCTCAGGACTCGGGGATTCACCCCTCCACTTT
TRBV19,.,TRBJ2-2,TRBD1,CASTPGQLNTGELFF,TGTGCCAGTACCCCGGGACAGCTAAACACCGGGGAGCTGTTTTTT
TRBV25-1,many,TRBJ1-4,.,CASSEAGSGEKLFF,TGTGCCAGCAGTGAGGCCGGTTCGGGTGAAAAACTGTTTTTT
TRBV11-2,.,TRBJ2-4,TRBD1,CASSVAGTGRNIQYF,TGTGCCAGCAGCGTGGCCGGGACAGGGAGAAACATTCAGTACTTC
TRBV5-8,.,TRBJ1-5,.,CASSKGHNQPQHF,TGTGCCAGCAGCAAAGGACACAATCAGCCCCAGCATTTT
TRBV5-4,.,TRBJ2-3,TRBD2,CASSWGASGRSTDTQYF,TGTGCCAGCAGCTGGGGGGCTAGCGGGAGATCCACAGATACGCAGTATTTT
TRBV5-6,.,TRBJ1-1,.,CASSYEGVLRDTEAFF,TGTGCCAGCAGCTACGAAGGGGTTCTACGGGACACTGAAGCTTTCTTT
TRBV27,.,TRBJ2-1,TRBD2,CASSFSGGGSYNEQFF,TGTGCCAGCAGTTTCTCCGGGGGGGGATCCTACAATGAGCAGTTCTTC
TRBV7-2,once,TRBJ2-1,TRBD2,CASSLVGRREGNNEQFF,TGTGCCAGCAGCTTAGTAGGTAGGCGGGAGGGAAACAATGAGCAGTTCTTC
TRBV12-3/TRBV12-4,.,TRBJ1-1,.,CASSSGTSFEAFF,TGTGCCAGCAGTTCCGGGACATCATTCGAAGCTTTCTTT
TRBV5-6,.,TRBJ1-3,.,CASSLWGGGLSSGNTIYF,TGTGCCAGCAGCCTCTGGGGTGGCGGGTTAAGCTCTGGAAACACCATATATTTT
TRBV6-1,.,TRBJ2-5,TRBD1,CASREGGVETQYF,TGTGCCAGCAGGGAAGGGGGCGTCGAGACCCAGTACTTC
TRBV3-1/TRBV3-2,.,TRBJ1-1,.,CASSQNPEWATEAFF,TGTGCCAGCAGCCAAAACCCCGAGTGGGCCACTGAAGCTTTCTTT
TRBV19,few,TRBJ2-2,TRBD2,CASTLWGAGEAGELFF,TGTGCCAGTACTCTTTGGGGCGCGGGAGAAGCCGGGGAGCTGTTTTTT
TRBV14,.,TRBJ1-1,.,CASSYQANLTEAFF,TGTGCCAGCAGCTACCAGGCAAACCTCACTGAAGCTTTCTTT
TRBV27,.,TRBJ2-7,.,CASSLSRSGYEQYF,TGTGCCAGCAGTTTGTCCCGGTCGGGGTACGAGCAGTACTTC
TRBV29-1,.,TRBJ1-2,TRBD1,CSVTDREAYGYTF,TGCAGCGTCACCGACAGGGAGGCCTATGGCTACACCTTC
TRBV6-5,.,TRBJ1-2,.,CASSHGPGYGYTF,TGTGCCAGCAGCCACGGCCCCGGGTATGGCTACACCTTC
TRBV28,.,TRBJ2-5,TRBD2,CASNARQGGIWGQETQYF,TGTGCCAGCAATGCTCGGCAGGGAGGGATCTGGGGCCAAGAGACCCAGTACTTC
TRBV12-2,.,TRBJ1-1,.,CASRSPGVNTEAFF,TGTGCAAGTCGCTCCCCGGGGGTGAACACTGAAGCTTTCTTT
TRBV5-1,.,TRBJ1-2,TRBD1,CASSWGTANYGYTF,TGCGCCAGCAGCTGGGGGACAGCTAACTATGGCTACACCTTC
TRBV5-1,.,TRBJ2-3,TRBD2,CASKLGTSGGTDTQYF,TGCGCCAGCAAGCTCGGGACTAGCGGGGGCACAGATACGCAGTATTTT
TRBV12-3/TRBV12-4,.,TRBJ1-3,.,CASSPGRGNTIYF,TGTGCCAGCAGCCCTGGGCGGGGTAACACCATATATTTT
TRBV2,.,TRBJ1-2,.,CASILGNPYEDGYTF,TGTGCCAGCATTCTAGGCAACCCTTACGAGGATGGCTACACCTTC
TRBV6-1,.,TRBJ1-6,.,CASSEAGGGDSLGLHF,TGTGCCAGCAGTGAAGCTGGGGGGGGTGACAGCCTAGGGCTCCACTTT
TRBV6-5,.,TRBJ1-1,.,CASSYNREEAFF,TGTGCCAGCAGTTACAACCGGGAGGAAGCTTTCTTT
TRBV6-2/TRBV6-3,.,TRBJ1-1,.,CASSLGGSEAFF,TGTGCCAGCAGTCTTGGTGGGAGCGAAGCTTTCTTT